One and the same sample provided the 24 T cell receptor beta chains below, sequenced in a study of T cell responses to AZD1222 COVID-19 vaccine. Data came from immunoSEQ multiplex PCR; TCRdb stores just in-frame clones and leaves some out. Of 90,000 to 150,000 clones in the sample, under 85% were seen once. The starting material was peripheral blood, obtained on day 0 of AZD1222 vaccination. The receptor source for this set is an adult in good health.

The CDR3 reads CASSIDRVGNTIYF. The CDR3 bases are TGTGCCAGCTCAATCGACAGGGTTGGAAACACCATATATTTT. The V gene is TRBV18, the J gene TRBJ1-3, with 7 bases lining up with TRBD1. There are 14 residues in the CDR3. Losses at the gene ends were 5 bases for V and 3 bases for J; bases not matched to a gene: 4. The V gene's germline CDR1 is KGHSH and CDR2 LQKENI.

The chain recombines TRBV11-2 with TRBJ1-5; TRBD1 aligns across 8 bases. Trimming took 1 base from V and 4 from J; bases not matched to a gene: 0. The CDR3 loop spans 14 amino acids. Looked up from germline, CDR1 is SGHAT and CDR2 is FQNNGV. Written as DNA, the CDR3 is TGTGCCAGCAGCTTAGGACAGGGGAATCAGCCCCAGCATTTT. It codes for CASSLGQGNQPQHF.

The rearrangement uses TRBV5-4 and TRBJ1-2; D is unclear. This CDR3 is built from 14 residues. V lost 0 bases and J lost 3, with 9 bases in between. The germline V gene has CDR1 SGHNT and CDR2 YYREEE (reference sequence). DNA for the CDR3: TGTGCCAGCAGCTTGGGGTCTGCGGACTATGGCTACACCTTC. It translates to CASSLGSADYGYTF.

The chain links TRBV19 to TRBJ1-5; TRBD1 aligns across 12 bases. The CDR3 length is 17 residues. CDR1 is LNHDA, CDR2 SQIVND, per germline (reference sequence). V was clipped by 5 bases and J by 0 bases; unmatched bases: 5. CDR3 region: CASSPGQGAYSNQPQHF. The CDR3 region has the DNA TGTGCCAGTAGTCCGGGACAGGGGGCCTATAGCAATCAGCCCCAGCATTTT. Using reference TRBV19 and TRBJ1-5 for the parts outside the CDR3, the full variable domain is DGGITQSPKYLFRKEGQNVTLSCEQNLNHDAMYWYRQDPGQGLRLIYYSQIVNDFQKGDIAEGYSVSREKKESFPLTVTSAQKNPTAFYLCASSPGQGAYSNQPQHFGDGTRLSIL.

The V gene is TRBV5-1, the J gene TRBJ1-1, with D maybe TRBD1 (5 bases). Germline V gene data show CDR1 as SGHRS and CDR2 as YFSETQ. V lost 3 bases, J lost 0 bases, and 9 bases lay in between. The CDR3 is made up of 14 amino acids. In DNA form, the CDR3 reads TGCGCCAGCAGCTGGGGCAGTTTGAACACTGAAGCTTTCTTT. As protein: CASSWGSLNTEAFF.

The chain recombines TRBV5-5 with TRBJ2-7; D unresolved. The CDR3 runs 15 residues. The V gene lost 0 bases and the J gene lost 2 bases, with 12 bases spanning the gap. The germline V gene has CDR1 SGHKS and CDR2 YYEKEE (reference sequence). The CDR3 DNA follows: TGTGCCAGCAGCTTGGAGGGCAGGCCGGCCTACGAGCAGTACTTC. Its protein is CASSLEGRPAYEQYF.

The chain is built from TRBV9 and TRBJ1-4; D is undetermined. Looked up from germline, CDR1 is SGDLS and CDR2 is YYNGEE. CDR3 length equals 16 residues. V was cut by 4 bases and J by 0 bases, with 13 bases left in between. CDR3: CASSRGVLTTNEKLFF. CDR3 coding DNA: TGTGCCAGCAGCCGAGGCGTCCTAACAACTAATGAAAAACTGTTTTTT.

The chain combines TRBV12-3 or TRBV12-4 with TRBJ1-2; perhaps TRBD1 as D (5 bases). V lost 3 bases to trimming and J lost 8 bases, with 13 bases between them. CDR3 length equals 13 residues. CDR3 region: CASSFPGGGGYTF. CDR3 DNA sequence: TGTGCCAGCAGTTTCCCGGGGGGTGGAGGCTACACCTTC.

This chain connects TRBV19 to TRBJ2-5; 12 bases align to TRBD2. J lost 5 bases, V lost 4 bases, and 8 bases had no gene match. CDR1 and CDR2 from the germline V gene are LNHDA and SQIVND (reference sequence). The CDR3 runs 16 residues. CDR3 protein: CASSTVLAGGPETQYF. The CDR3 DNA reads as TGTGCCAGTAGTACGGTTCTAGCGGGGGGGCCGGAGACCCAGTACTTC.

This chain links TRBV11-2 with TRBJ1-1; TRBD1 might be the D (5 bases). Per germline, CDR1 SGHAT and CDR2 FQNNGV. Trimming removed 5 bases from V and 4 bases from J, with 11 bases in between. There are 13 residues in the CDR3. The chain's CDR3 is CASSPGQVTEAFF. DNA for the CDR3: TGTGCCAGCAGCCCAGGGCAGGTCACTGAAGCTTTCTTT.

This clone was seen a few times. This rearrangement joins TRBV28 to TRBJ2-1, with 10 bases matching TRBD2. The V gene's germline CDR1 is MDHEN and CDR2 SYDVKM. V lost 6 bases to trimming and J lost 8 bases; unmatched junction nucleotides: 7. The CDR3 loop spans 14 amino acids. The CDR3 DNA sequence: TGTGCCAGCAGCCAGCGGGGGGGCCTCGATGAGCAGTTCTTC. Protein sequence: CASSQRGGLDEQFF.

The rearrangement links TRBV30 to TRBJ1-6, with 7 bases matching TRBD1. Germline CDR1 is GTSNPN and CDR2 is SVGIG (reference sequence). This CDR3 is 17 amino acids long. V lost 5 bases, J lost 7 bases, and 17 bases stayed unmatched. The CDR3 spells CAWVTRDRGITNSPLHF. The CDR3 DNA follows: TGTGCCTGGGTCACCAGGGACAGAGGGATTACAAATTCACCCCTCCACTTT.

The rearrangement joins TRBV5-6 to TRBJ1-1; 10 bases agree with TRBD1. In germline, CDR1 is SGHDT, CDR2 YYEEEE. The CDR3 is 17 residues long. V dropped 0 bases and J dropped 1; count of bases not matched to a gene: 6. CDR3: CASSLARTGGRNTEAFF. The DNA for the CDR3 is TGTGCCAGCAGCTTGGCCAGGACAGGGGGTAGGAACACTGAAGCTTTCTTT.

This sequence joins TRBV30 and TRBJ2-2; D is unresolved. Germline assignment: CDR1 GTSNPN and CDR2 SVGIG (reference sequence). V lost 4 bases, J lost 6 bases, and 6 bases lay in between. The CDR3 is made up of 11 amino acids. CDR3 protein: CAWKAPGELFF. The CDR3 DNA sequence: TGTGCCTGGAAAGCACCCGGGGAGCTGTTTTTT. Full variable domain (missing parts from reference TRBV30 and TRBJ2-2): SQTIHQWPATLVQPVGSPLSLECTVEGTSNPNLYWYRQAAGRGLQLLFYSVGIGQISSEVPQNLSASRPQDRQFILSSKKLLLSDSGFYLCAWKAPGELFFGEGSRLTVL.

The genes are TRBV5-1 and TRBJ2-1; D remains unclear. Trimming took off 2 bases at V and 4 bases at J, with 1 base between the two ends. This CDR3 has 11 amino acids. CDR1 is SGHRS, CDR2 YFSETQ, per germline. For the CDR3, the DNA is TGCGCCAGCAGCTTTTACAATGAGCAGTTCTTC. Protein sequence: CASSFYNEQFF.

The rearrangement joins TRBV5-5 to TRBJ1-1; D gene uncertain. There are 16 residues in the CDR3. Germline-derived CDR1 and CDR2 are SGHKS and YYEKEE (reference sequence). V shed 0 bases and J shed 0 bases, with 12 bases lying between them. The CDR3 protein is CASSLGVAAMNTEAFF. The CDR3 coding sequence is TGTGCCAGCAGCTTGGGGGTCGCAGCCATGAACACTGAAGCTTTCTTT.

This clone was seen a handful of times. V usage is TRBV5-1 and J usage is TRBJ1-1; D is undetermined. Germline V gene lookup returns CDR1 SGHRS and CDR2 YFSETQ. The CDR3 is 15 amino acids. V gave up 1 base and J gave up 1 base, with 11 bases separating them. The CDR3 loop reads CASSLMGSGNTEAFF. The CDR3 nucleotides are TGCGCCAGCAGCTTGATGGGATCGGGGAACACTGAAGCTTTCTTT.

The chain links TRBV7-2 to TRBJ1-1, with D possibly matching TRBD1 (5 bases). Germline V gives CDR1 SGHTA, CDR2 FQGNSA. Trimming took 5 bases from V and 5 from J, leaving 18 bases between them. The CDR3 covers 15 residues. CDR3 in amino acids: CASSPPPRGGTEAFF. The CDR3, as DNA: TGTGCCAGCAGCCCTCCACCGCGGGGGGGGACTGAAGCTTTCTTT.

V usage is TRBV7-2 and J usage is TRBJ2-7; D is undetermined. V lost 1 base, J lost 0 bases, and 7 bases lay in between. The CDR3 spans 14 residues. Per germline, CDR1 SGHTA and CDR2 FQGNSA. The CDR3: CASSLVTDSYEQYF. DNA of the CDR3: TGTGCCAGCAGCTTAGTGACGGACTCCTACGAGCAGTACTTC.

The chain is built from TRBV30 and TRBJ2-7; TRBD1 might be the D (6 bases). Germline V CDR1 and CDR2: GTSNPN, SVGIG (reference sequence). The CDR3 is 12 amino acids. V lost 5 bases, J lost 7 bases, and 15 bases lay in between. The CDR3 loop reads CAWGITGNEQYF. The CDR3 DNA reads as TGTGCCTGGGGTATTACAGGGAATGAGCAGTACTTC. Full variable domain (outside the CDR3, taken from reference TRBV30 and TRBJ2-7): SQTIHQWPATLVQPVGSPLSLECTVEGTSNPNLYWYRQAAGRGLQLLFYSVGIGQISSEVPQNLSASRPQDRQFILSSKKLLLSDSGFYLCAWGITGNEQYFGPGTRLTVT.

This chain joins TRBV6-6 and TRBJ2-1; TRBD2 aligns across 9 bases. V lost 5 bases, J lost 4 bases, and 15 bases stayed unmatched. Germline V gene data show CDR1 as MNHNY and CDR2 as SVGAGI (reference sequence). This CDR3 contains 18 residues. This CDR3 reads CASSPTSGIPAWYNEQFF. CDR3 in DNA: TGTGCCAGCAGTCCGACTAGCGGCATCCCCGCGTGGTACAATGAGCAGTTCTTC.

This rearrangement joins TRBV24-1 to TRBJ2-1; 7 positions agree with TRBD2. Losses at the gene ends were 2 bases for V and 5 bases for J; bases not matched to a gene: 5. Germline V lookup: CDR1 KGHDR, CDR2 SFDVKD. The CDR3 runs 15 residues. The DNA for the CDR3 is TGTGCCACCAGTGATTGGGGGGGAGCGAACAATGAGCAGTTCTTC. The encoded protein is CATSDWGGANNEQFF.

This chain joins TRBV27 and TRBJ2-7; 8 bases are shared with TRBD1. Per the germline V gene, CDR1 is MNHEY and CDR2 is SMNVEV (reference sequence). J lost 2 bases, V lost 2 bases, and 5 bases had no gene match. The CDR3 is made up of 15 amino acids. This CDR3 is CASSLGQGEPYEQYF. CDR3 nucleotide sequence: TGTGCCAGCAGTTTAGGACAGGGTGAACCCTACGAGCAGTACTTC.

This rearrangement joins TRBV6-2 or TRBV6-3 to TRBJ1-1; 7 nucleotides align to TRBD1. J was trimmed by 5 bases and V by 5 bases; bases with no gene match: 8. CDR1 and CDR2 from the germline V gene are MNHEY and SVGEGT. The CDR3 is made up of 14 amino acids. The CDR3 nucleotides read TGTGCCAGCAGTCAGGCTGACAGGGTTACTGAAGCTTTCTTT. Its translation: CASSQADRVTEAFF.